The T cell receptor beta chain under discussion was sequenced for a study of metastatic and nonmetastatic thyroid tumors. Each patient came to thyroid surgery without any prior treatment (of any kind). This clone was seen ten or more times. TCRdb reanalyzed the PCR reads via MiXCR. In the table there are just under 20,000 clones, more than 35% of which are singletons. Sequencing was done on a sample of tumor tissue. The source is a female donor with papillary thyroid cancer or a benign thyroid nodule (not recorded which). Some clones in this sample may be carry-over from other donors' samples.

DNA of the CDR3: TGTGCCAGCAGGAACCAGACAGGGCCGGACACTGAAGCTTTCTTT. It yields the protein CASRNQTGPDTEAFF. The chain couples TRBV6-8 to TRBJ1-1; 7 nucleotides line up with TRBD1. This CDR3 spans 15 amino acids. Germline V gene sequence: CDR1 MNHGY, CDR2 SAAAGT. V was clipped by 6 bases and J by 3 bases; unmatched bases: 10.